These T cell receptor beta chains were read from a single sample in a study of T cells expressing NK-cell markers. TCRdb reanalyzed the 5' RACE reads and collapses them to one entry per CDR3 protein, without DNA. The sample yields 350,000 to 500,000 distinct CDR3 sequences, of which the top ten take up 7.3%. The sample was blood T cells: a sorted CD56 or NKG2C T cell subset, CD4+ or CD8+ T cells, or bulk PBMC T cells (not recorded which). All receptors come from a woman aged 18 to 75 in good health. Both conserved end residues are part of each CDR3. Each record gives: V gene, J gene, CDR3 protein.

V gene: TRBV12-3/TRBV12-4
J gene: TRBJ2-5
CDR3 protein: CASSSPIRTGRETQYF

V gene: TRBV10-1
J gene: TRBJ1-2
CDR3 protein: CASSPDYNYGYTF

V gene: TRBV7-9
J gene: TRBJ2-2
CDR3 protein: CATHDGSGTGYTGELFF

V gene: TRBV5-1
J gene: TRBJ1-5
CDR3 protein: CASSPGPSEPQHF

V gene: TRBV7-9
J gene: TRBJ1-4
CDR3 protein: CASSLGGTEKLFF

V gene: TRBV20-1
J gene: TRBJ1-1
CDR3 protein: CSAREYAEAFF

V gene: TRBV6-4
J gene: TRBJ2-3
CDR3 protein: CASSVNRGHTDTQYF

V gene: TRBV20-1
J gene: TRBJ2-7
CDR3 protein: CSAFTGSGGRAAYEQYF

V gene: TRBV3-1
J gene: TRBJ1-5
CDR3 protein: CASSQRQGAQPQHF

V gene: TRBV12-3/TRBV12-4
J gene: TRBJ1-5
CDR3 protein: CASSRYGPQHF

V gene: TRBV20-1
J gene: TRBJ2-3
CDR3 protein: CSASILAGVGDTQYF